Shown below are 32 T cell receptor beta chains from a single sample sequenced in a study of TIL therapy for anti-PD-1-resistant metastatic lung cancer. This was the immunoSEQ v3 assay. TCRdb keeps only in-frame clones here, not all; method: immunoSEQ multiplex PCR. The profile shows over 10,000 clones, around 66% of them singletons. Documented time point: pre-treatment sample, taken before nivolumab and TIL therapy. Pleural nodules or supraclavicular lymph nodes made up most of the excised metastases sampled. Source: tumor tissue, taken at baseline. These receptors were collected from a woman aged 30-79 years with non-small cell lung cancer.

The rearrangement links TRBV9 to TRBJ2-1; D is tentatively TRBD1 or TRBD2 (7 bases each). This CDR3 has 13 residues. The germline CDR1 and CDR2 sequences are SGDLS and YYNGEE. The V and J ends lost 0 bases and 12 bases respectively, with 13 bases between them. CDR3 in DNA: TGTGCCAGCAGCGTAGTCACAGGGGAGGGGCAGTTCTTC. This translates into CASSVVTGEGQFF.

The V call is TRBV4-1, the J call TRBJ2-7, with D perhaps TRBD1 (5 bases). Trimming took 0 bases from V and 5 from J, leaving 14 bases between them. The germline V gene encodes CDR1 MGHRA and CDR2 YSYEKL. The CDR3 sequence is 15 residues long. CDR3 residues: CASSQEPPRADEQYF. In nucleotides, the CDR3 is TGCGCCAGCAGCCAAGAACCCCCCAGGGCCGACGAGCAGTACTTC.

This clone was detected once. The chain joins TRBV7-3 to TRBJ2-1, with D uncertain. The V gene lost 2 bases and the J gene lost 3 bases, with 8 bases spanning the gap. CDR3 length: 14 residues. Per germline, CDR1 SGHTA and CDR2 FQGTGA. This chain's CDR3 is CASSLDPHYNEQFF. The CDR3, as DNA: TGTGCCAGCAGCTTAGATCCCCACTACAATGAGCAGTTCTTC.

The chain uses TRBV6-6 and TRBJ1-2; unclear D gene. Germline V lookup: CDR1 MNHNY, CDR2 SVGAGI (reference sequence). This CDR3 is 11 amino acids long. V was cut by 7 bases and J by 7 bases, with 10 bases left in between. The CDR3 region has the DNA TGTGCCAGCACGTTAGGGTCTGGCTACACCTTC. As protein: CASTLGSGYTF.

The CDR3 nucleotides are TGTGCCAGTAAAGAGAGACAGGGGGCGCGGGACGAGCAGTACTTC. Its protein product is CASKERQGARDEQYF. The J gene is TRBJ2-7, the V gene TRBV19; 10 positions match TRBD1. CDR1 LNHDA and CDR2 SQIVND come from the germline V gene (reference sequence). V was pared by 7 bases and J by 5 bases, with 11 bases of the junction left unmatched. The CDR3 sequence is 15 residues long.

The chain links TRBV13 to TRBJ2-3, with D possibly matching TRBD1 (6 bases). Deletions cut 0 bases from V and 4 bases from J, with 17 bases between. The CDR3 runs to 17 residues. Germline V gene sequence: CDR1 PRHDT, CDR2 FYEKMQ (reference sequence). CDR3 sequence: CASSLGGARGRPDTQYF. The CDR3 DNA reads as TGTGCCAGCAGCTTAGGGGGGGCGCGAGGTCGCCCAGATACGCAGTATTTT.

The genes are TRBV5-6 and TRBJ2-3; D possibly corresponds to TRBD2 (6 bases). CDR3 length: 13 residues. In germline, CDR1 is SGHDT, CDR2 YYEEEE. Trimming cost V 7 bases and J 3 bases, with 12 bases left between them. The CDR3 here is CASVSGGTDTQYF. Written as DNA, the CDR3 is TGTGCCAGCGTTTCAGGAGGGACAGATACGCAGTATTTT. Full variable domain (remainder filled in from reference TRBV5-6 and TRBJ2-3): DAGVTQSPTHLIKTRGQQVTLRCSPKSGHDTVSWYQQALGQGPQFIFQYYEEEERQRGNFPDRFSGHQFPNYSSELNVNALLLGDSALYLCASVSGGTDTQYFGPGTRLTVL.

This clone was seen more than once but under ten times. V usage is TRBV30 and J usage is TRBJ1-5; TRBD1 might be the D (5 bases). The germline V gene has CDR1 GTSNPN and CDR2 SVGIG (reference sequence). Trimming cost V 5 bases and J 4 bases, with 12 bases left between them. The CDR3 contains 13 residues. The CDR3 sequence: CAWQAGRNQPQHF. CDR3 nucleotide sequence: TGTGCCTGGCAAGCAGGGCGGAATCAGCCCCAGCATTTT.

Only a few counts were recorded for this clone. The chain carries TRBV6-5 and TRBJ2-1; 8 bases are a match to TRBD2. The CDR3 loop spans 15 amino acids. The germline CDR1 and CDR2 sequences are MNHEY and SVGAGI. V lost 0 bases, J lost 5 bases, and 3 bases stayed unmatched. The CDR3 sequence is CASSYSTSAHNEQFF. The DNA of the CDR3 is TGTGCCAGCAGTTACTCGACTAGCGCCCACAATGAGCAGTTCTTC.

The CDR3 is CASSPGTLGEQFF. DNA for the CDR3: TGTGCCAGCAGCCCGGGGACGTTGGGTGAGCAGTTCTTC. The V and J genes are TRBV7-3 and TRBJ2-1; D is tentatively TRBD1 or TRBD2 (5 bases each). There are 13 residues in the CDR3. CDR1 SGHTA and CDR2 FQGTGA come from the germline V gene. The V end was cut by 5 bases, the J end by 9 bases, with 14 bases between.

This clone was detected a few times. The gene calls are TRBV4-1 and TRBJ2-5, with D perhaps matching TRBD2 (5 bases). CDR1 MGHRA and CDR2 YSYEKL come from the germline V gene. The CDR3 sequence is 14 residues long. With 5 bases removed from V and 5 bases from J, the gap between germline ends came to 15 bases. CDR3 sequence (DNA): TGCGCCAGCAGCGAAGTCTCCGGGGTTGAGACCCAGTACTTC. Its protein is CASSEVSGVETQYF.

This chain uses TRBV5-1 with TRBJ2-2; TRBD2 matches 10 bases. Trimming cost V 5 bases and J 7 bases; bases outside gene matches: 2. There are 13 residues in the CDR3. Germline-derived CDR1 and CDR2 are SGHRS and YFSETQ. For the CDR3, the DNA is TGCGCCAGCAGGCTAGCGGGAGACGGGGAGCTGTTTTTT. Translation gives CASRLAGDGELFF.

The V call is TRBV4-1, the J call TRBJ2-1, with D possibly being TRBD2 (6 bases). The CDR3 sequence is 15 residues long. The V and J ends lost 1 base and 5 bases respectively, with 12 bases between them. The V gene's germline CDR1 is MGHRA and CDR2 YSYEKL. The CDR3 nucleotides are TGCGCCAGCAGCCAAGGGGAGACTAGAAACAATGAGCAGTTCTTC. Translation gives CASSQGETRNNEQFF.

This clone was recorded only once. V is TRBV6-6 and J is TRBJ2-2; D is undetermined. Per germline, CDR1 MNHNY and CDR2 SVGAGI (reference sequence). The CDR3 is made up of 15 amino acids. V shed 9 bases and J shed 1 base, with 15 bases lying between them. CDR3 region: CASRSFGENTGELFF. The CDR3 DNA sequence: TGTGCCAGTCGGTCGTTTGGGGAGAACACCGGGGAGCTGTTTTTT.

CDR3 sequence (DNA): TGTGCCAGCGGGCAACTCTATGGCTACACCTTC. Translation gives CASGQLYGYTF. The chain joins TRBV28 to TRBJ1-2; D unresolved. Per the germline V gene, CDR1 is MDHEN and CDR2 is SYDVKM. The CDR3 runs 11 residues. Trimming stripped 8 bases from V and 4 bases from J, with 8 bases between.

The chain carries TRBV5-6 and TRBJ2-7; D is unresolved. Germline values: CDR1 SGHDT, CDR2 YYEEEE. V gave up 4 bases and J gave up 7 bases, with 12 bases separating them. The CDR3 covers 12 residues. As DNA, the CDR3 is TGTGCCAGCAGCCTTGAACAAGGGGAGCAGTACTTC. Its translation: CASSLEQGEQYF.

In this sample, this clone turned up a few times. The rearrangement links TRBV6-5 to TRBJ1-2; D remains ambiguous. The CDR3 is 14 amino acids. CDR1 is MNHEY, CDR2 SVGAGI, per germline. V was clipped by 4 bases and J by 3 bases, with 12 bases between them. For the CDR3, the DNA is TGTGCCAGCAGTTTGATGGGGAGGGACTATGGCTACACCTTC. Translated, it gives CASSLMGRDYGYTF.

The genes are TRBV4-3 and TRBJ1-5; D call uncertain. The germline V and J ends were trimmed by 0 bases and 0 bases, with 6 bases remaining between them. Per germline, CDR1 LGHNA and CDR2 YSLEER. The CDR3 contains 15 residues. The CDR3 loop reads CASSQEPYSNQPQHF. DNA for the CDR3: TGCGCCAGCAGCCAAGAACCTTATAGCAATCAGCCCCAGCATTTT.

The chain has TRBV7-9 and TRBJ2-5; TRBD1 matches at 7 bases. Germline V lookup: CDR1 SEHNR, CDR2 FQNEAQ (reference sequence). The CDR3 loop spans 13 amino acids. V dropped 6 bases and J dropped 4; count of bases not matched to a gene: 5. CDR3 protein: CASSRSGGETQYF. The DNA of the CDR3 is TGTGCCAGCAGTCGATCAGGGGGAGAGACCCAGTACTTC. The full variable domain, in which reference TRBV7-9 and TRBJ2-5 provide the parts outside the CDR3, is DTGVSQNPRHKITKRGQNVTFRCDPISEHNRLYWYRQTLGQGPEFLTYFQNEAQLEKSRLLSDRFSAERPKGSFSTLEIQRTEQGDSAMYLCASSRSGGETQYFGPGTRLLVL.

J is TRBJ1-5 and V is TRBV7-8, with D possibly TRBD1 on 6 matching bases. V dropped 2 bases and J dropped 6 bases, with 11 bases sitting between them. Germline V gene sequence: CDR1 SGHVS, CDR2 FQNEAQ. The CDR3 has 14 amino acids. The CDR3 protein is CASSLLQGTQPQHF. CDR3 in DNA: TGTGCCAGCAGCTTATTACAGGGAACTCAGCCCCAGCATTTT. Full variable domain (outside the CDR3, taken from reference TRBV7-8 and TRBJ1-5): GAGVSQSPRYKVAKRGQDVALRCDPISGHVSLFWYQQALGQGPEFLTYFQNEAQLDKSGLPSDRFFAERPEGSVSTLKIQRTQQEDSAVYLCASSLLQGTQPQHFGDGTRLSIL.

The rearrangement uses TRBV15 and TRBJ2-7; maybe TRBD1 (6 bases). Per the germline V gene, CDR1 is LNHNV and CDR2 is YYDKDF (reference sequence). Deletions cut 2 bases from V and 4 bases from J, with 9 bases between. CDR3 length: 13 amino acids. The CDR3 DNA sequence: TGTGCCACCAGCAGACAAACAGGGTACGAGCAGTACTTC. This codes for CATSRQTGYEQYF.

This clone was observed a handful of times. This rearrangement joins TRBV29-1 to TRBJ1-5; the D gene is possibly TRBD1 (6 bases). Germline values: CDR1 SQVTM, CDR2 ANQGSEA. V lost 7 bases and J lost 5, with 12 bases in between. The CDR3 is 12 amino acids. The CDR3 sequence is CSARDTDQPQHF. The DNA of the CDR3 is TGCAGCGCCCGGGACACAGATCAGCCCCAGCATTTT.

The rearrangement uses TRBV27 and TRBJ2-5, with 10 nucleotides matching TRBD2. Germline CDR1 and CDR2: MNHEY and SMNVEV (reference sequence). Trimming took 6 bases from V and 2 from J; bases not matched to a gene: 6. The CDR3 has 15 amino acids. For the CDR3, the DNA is TGTGCCAGCAGGTCGGGACTAGCGTCACAAGAGACCCAGTACTTC. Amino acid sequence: CASRSGLASQETQYF.

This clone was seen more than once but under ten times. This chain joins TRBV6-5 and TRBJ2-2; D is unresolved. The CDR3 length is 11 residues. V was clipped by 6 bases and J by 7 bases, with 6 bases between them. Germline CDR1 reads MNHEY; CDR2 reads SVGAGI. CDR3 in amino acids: CASRDLGELFF. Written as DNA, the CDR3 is TGTGCCAGCAGGGACCTCGGGGAGCTGTTTTTT.

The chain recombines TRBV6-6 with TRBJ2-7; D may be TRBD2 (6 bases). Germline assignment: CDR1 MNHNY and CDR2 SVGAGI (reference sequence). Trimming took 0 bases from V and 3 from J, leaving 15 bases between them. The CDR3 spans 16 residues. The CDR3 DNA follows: TGTGCCAGCAGTTACTCGCCCAGCGGGTCTAACTACGAGCAGTACTTC. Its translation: CASSYSPSGSNYEQYF.

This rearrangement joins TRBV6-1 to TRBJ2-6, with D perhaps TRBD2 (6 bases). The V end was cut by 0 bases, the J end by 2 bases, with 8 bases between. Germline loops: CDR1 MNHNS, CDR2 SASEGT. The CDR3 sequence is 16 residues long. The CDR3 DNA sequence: TGTGCCAGCAGTGAAGCGACGGGGGCTGGGGCCAACGTCCTGACTTTC. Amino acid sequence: CASSEATGAGANVLTF.

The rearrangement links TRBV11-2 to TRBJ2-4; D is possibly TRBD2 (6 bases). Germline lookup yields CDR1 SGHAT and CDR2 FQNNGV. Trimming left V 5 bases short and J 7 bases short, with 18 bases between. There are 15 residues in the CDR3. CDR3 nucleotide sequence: TGTGCCAGCAGCACAATAGTCCCGGGGAGGAACATTCAGTACTTC. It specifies CASSTIVPGRNIQYF. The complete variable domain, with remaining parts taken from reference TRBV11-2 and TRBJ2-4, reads EAGVAQSPRYKIIEKRQSVAFWCNPISGHATLYWYQQILGQGPKLLIQFQNNGVVDDSQLPKDRFSAERLKGVDSTLKIQPAKLEDSAVYLCASSTIVPGRNIQYFGAGTRLSVL.

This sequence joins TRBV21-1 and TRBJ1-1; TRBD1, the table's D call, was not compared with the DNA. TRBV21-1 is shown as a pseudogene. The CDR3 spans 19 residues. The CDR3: CASSNTTGGGFPWGTEAFF. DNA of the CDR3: TGTGCCAGCAGCAACACAACAGGGGGCGGCTTTCCTTGGGGCACTGAAGCTTTCTTT.

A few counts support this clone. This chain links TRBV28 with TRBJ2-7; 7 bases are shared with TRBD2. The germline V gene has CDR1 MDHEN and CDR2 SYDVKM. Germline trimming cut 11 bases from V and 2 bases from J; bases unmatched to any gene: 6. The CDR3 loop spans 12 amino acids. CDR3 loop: CAAPGGTYEQYF. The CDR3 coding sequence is TGTGCCGCCCCGGGAGGCACCTACGAGCAGTACTTC.

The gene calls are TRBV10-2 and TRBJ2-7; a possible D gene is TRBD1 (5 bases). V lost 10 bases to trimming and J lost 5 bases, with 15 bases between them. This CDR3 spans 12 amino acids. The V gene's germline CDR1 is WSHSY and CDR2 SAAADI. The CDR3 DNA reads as TGCGCCACCTTCCAGGGTATCAACGAGCAGTACTTC. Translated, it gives CATFQGINEQYF.

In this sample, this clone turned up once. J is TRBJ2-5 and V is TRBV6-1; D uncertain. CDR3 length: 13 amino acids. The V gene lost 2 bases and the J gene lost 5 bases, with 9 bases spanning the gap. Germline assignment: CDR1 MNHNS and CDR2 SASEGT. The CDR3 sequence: CASSEPPSETQYF. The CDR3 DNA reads TGTGCCAGCAGTGAACCCCCCTCGGAGACCCAGTACTTC.

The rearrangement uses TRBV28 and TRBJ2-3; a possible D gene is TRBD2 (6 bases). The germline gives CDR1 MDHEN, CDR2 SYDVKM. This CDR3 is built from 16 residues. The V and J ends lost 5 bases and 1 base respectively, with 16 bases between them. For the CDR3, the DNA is TGTGCCAGCAGTCCCGGGCGGGGATCCCGCACAGATACGCAGTATTTT. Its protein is CASSPGRGSRTDTQYF.